These 27 T cell receptor beta chains share one sample of origin, sequenced in a study of shared clonotypes between healthy human individuals. Libraries were prepared by immunoSEQ multiplex PCR; TCRdb keeps only in-frame clonotypes and omits some of them. The sample lists 2 million to 2.5 million clones, more than 80% occurring once. Sequenced material: naive CD4+ T cells from PBMCs. Subset here: CD45RA+ positively selected. These receptors were obtained from a man aged 18 to 29 in good health. Some clones in this sample may be carry-over from other donors' samples.

The chain links TRBV21-1 to TRBJ2-3; TRBD2, the D gene given by the table, was not confirmed from the DNA. TRBV21-1 constitutes a pseudogene. This CDR3 has 16 amino acids. Here the CDR3 reads CASSNNGGMGTDTQYF. CDR3 nucleotide sequence: TGTGCCAGCAGCAATAATGGAGGGATGGGCACAGATACGCAGTATTTT.

V is TRBV29-1 and J is TRBJ2-1; 13 bases map to TRBD2. The J segment lost 6 bases and the V segment lost 3 bases, leaving 2 bases of the junction unmatched. The germline gives CDR1 SQVTM, CDR2 ANQGSEA. This CDR3 region has 14 residues. CDR3 residues: CSVETSGRFNEQFF. The CDR3 DNA reads TGCAGCGTTGAGACTAGCGGGAGGTTCAATGAGCAGTTCTTC.

V is TRBV28 and J is TRBJ1-2; possibly TRBD1 for D (5 bases). Germline CDR1 and CDR2: MDHEN and SYDVKM. Between the trimmed V and J ends, which lost 4 bases and 5 bases, there was a span of 23 bases. CDR3 size: 17 residues. The DNA for the CDR3 is TGTGCCAGCAGTTCAAGTTCCATGAGACAGAACTATTATGGCTACACCTTC. This gives the protein CASSSSSMRQNYYGYTF.

The genes are TRBV6-1 and TRBJ1-5, with D possibly TRBD1 on 6 matching bases. There are 14 residues in the CDR3. V lost 1 base, J lost 4 bases, and 8 bases lay in between. Germline V lookup: CDR1 MNHNS, CDR2 SASEGT. The CDR3 DNA reads TGTGCCAGCAGTGAAGGGACAGCTAATCAGCCCCAGCATTTT. Residues: CASSEGTANQPQHF.

The rearrangement links TRBV10-1 to TRBJ2-7, with 7 positions matching TRBD1. V shed 4 bases and J 5 bases; nucleotides not matched to a gene: 8. Per germline, CDR1 WNHNN and CDR2 SYGVQD (reference sequence). The CDR3 is made up of 14 amino acids. As DNA, the CDR3 is TGCGCCAGCAGTGCTGACAGGGTTGTAGACGAGCAGTACTTC. It yields the protein CASSADRVVDEQYF.

J is TRBJ2-7 and V is TRBV28, with D perhaps matching TRBD1 (6 bases). The CDR3 runs to 22 residues. Germline CDR1 reads MDHEN; CDR2 reads SYDVKM. The V and J ends lost 3 bases and 3 bases respectively, with 36 bases between them. CDR3 residues: CASSFSLRDISPEITPDYEQYF. The CDR3 DNA follows: TGTGCCAGCAGTTTTTCCTTAAGGGACATTTCGCCAGAGATTACGCCAGACTACGAGCAGTACTTC.

The chain is built from TRBV2 and TRBJ2-6; a weak D match, TRBD2 (6 bases). This CDR3 region has 17 residues. V dropped 0 bases and J dropped 0 bases, with 9 bases sitting between them. CDR1 SNHLY and CDR2 FYNNEI come from the germline V gene. CDR3 in amino acids: CASSEARGSSGANVLTF. Here the CDR3 DNA reads TGTGCCAGCAGTGAAGCGCGGGGTAGCTCTGGGGCCAACGTCCTGACTTTC. Based on the CDR3 plus reference TRBV2 and TRBJ2-6, the full variable domain is EPEVTQTPSHQVTQMGQEVILRCVPISNHLYFYWYRQILGQKVEFLVSFYNNEISEKSEIFDDQFSVERPDGSNFTLKIRSTKLEDSAMYFCASSEARGSSGANVLTFGAGSRLTVL.

The V call is TRBV6-4, the J call TRBJ2-7, with TRBD2 matching 7 bases. Germline loops: CDR1 MRHNA, CDR2 SNTAGT. Trimming at V came to 8 bases and at J to 0 bases, leaving 10 bases not matched to a gene. This CDR3 spans 15 amino acids. For the CDR3, the DNA is TGTGCCAGCGGAGGCCCCTCGGGGGGCTCCTACGAGCAGTACTTC. Amino acids: CASGGPSGGSYEQYF.

CDR3 loop: CASTQYGADTQYF. The CDR3 DNA sequence: TGTGCCAGCACCCAGTACGGAGCAGATACGCAGTATTTT. The chain couples TRBV11-3 to TRBJ2-3; D call uncertain. The germline V gene encodes CDR1 SGHNT and CDR2 YENEEA. This CDR3 has 13 amino acids. V was pared by 7 bases and J by 4 bases, with 12 bases between.

This rearrangement joins TRBV9 to TRBJ1-3, with 7 bases lining up with TRBD1. Germline V gives CDR1 SGDLS, CDR2 YYNGEE. The CDR3 spans 17 residues. V lost 0 bases and J lost 0; bases outside the gene matches: 6. This CDR3 is CASSVVGTVSSGNTIYF. The CDR3 DNA reads TGTGCCAGCAGCGTAGTTGGGACAGTAAGCTCTGGAAACACCATATATTTT.

The CDR3 is CAISEAQGVNTGELFF. The DNA for the CDR3 is TGTGCCATCAGTGAGGCACAGGGGGTCAACACCGGGGAGCTGTTTTTT. The V call is TRBV10-3, the J call TRBJ2-2, with 8 bases fitting TRBD1. The ends lost 2 bases at V and 2 bases at J; junction bases unmatched: 4. The CDR3 covers 16 residues. CDR1 is ENHRY and CDR2 is SYGVKD in the germline V gene.

The rearrangement links TRBV18 to TRBJ1-2; D is undetermined. This CDR3 spans 15 amino acids. Germline lookup yields CDR1 KGHSH and CDR2 LQKENI. V lost 0 bases and J lost 3, with 11 bases in between. This CDR3 reads CASSPPEGRDYGYTF. CDR3 nucleotides: TGTGCCAGCTCACCACCGGAGGGCCGTGACTATGGCTACACCTTC.

The genes are TRBV5-4 and TRBJ2-3, with D unresolved. The V gene lost 2 bases and the J gene lost 2 bases, with 9 bases spanning the gap. Per germline, CDR1 SGHNT and CDR2 YYREEE (reference sequence). The CDR3 spans 14 residues. DNA for the CDR3: TGTGCCAGCAGCTTCGTGGCGAACACAGATACGCAGTATTTT. Its protein is CASSFVANTDTQYF.

The V call is TRBV20-1, the J call TRBJ1-1; a weak D match, TRBD1 (6 bases). CDR3 length: 11 residues. Deletions cut 4 bases from V and 10 bases from J, with 13 bases between. Per germline, CDR1 DFQATT and CDR2 SNEGSKA (reference sequence). This chain's CDR3 is CSANRVGGAFF. The CDR3, as DNA: TGCAGTGCTAACAGGGTTGGTGGAGCTTTCTTT.

The gene calls are TRBV5-4 and TRBJ2-7, with D possibly being TRBD1 (5 bases). Trimming removed 4 bases from V and 3 bases from J, with 14 bases in between. This CDR3 has 14 residues. CDR1 is SGHNT and CDR2 is YYREEE in the germline V gene (reference sequence). The CDR3 nucleotides are TGTGCCAGCAGCCAAAGACAAGGGGACTACGAGCAGTACTTC. Protein product: CASSQRQGDYEQYF.

V usage is TRBV7-9 and J usage is TRBJ1-1; D possibly corresponds to TRBD1 (6 bases). This CDR3 contains 14 residues. Between the trimmed V and J ends, which lost 4 bases and 4 bases, there was a span of 13 bases. Germline CDR1 SEHNR, CDR2 FQNEAQ (reference sequence). CDR3 in amino acids: CASSYNQGSTEAFF. The CDR3 nucleotides read TGTGCCAGCAGCTACAACCAGGGGTCCACTGAAGCTTTCTTT. Together with reference TRBV7-9 and TRBJ1-1, the CDR3 gives the full variable domain: DTGVSQNPRHKITKRGQNVTFRCDPISEHNRLYWYRQTLGQGPEFLTYFQNEAQLEKSRLLSDRFSAERPKGSFSTLEIQRTEQGDSAMYLCASSYNQGSTEAFFGQGTRLTVV.

This clone was seen once. This chain links TRBV2 with TRBJ2-3, with TRBD1 matching over 7 bases. Germline trimming cut 7 bases from V and 0 bases from J; bases unmatched to any gene: 4. Germline-derived CDR1 and CDR2 are SNHLY and FYNNEI. This CDR3 has 14 amino acids. The CDR3 nucleotides are TGTGCCAGCACCTTGACAGGGAGCACAGATACGCAGTATTTT. This gives the protein CASTLTGSTDTQYF.

The rearrangement joins TRBV11-3 to TRBJ2-1; D uncertain. Trimming removed 0 bases at V and 6 bases at J, with 6 bases between. CDR3 length: 13 residues. The germline CDR1 and CDR2 sequences are SGHNT and YENEEA. In DNA form, the CDR3 reads TGTGCCAGCAGCTTAGATATGGGCAATGAGCAGTTCTTC. Amino acid sequence: CASSLDMGNEQFF.

The J gene is TRBJ2-5, the V gene TRBV11-2; possible D gene TRBD2, 6 bases. The CDR3 has 13 residues. Trimming pared 5 bases from V and 3 bases from J, leaving 10 bases between. CDR1 and CDR2 (germline): SGHAT, FQNNGV. CDR3: CASSGTGEETQYF. DNA of the CDR3: TGTGCCAGCAGCGGGACGGGGGAAGAGACCCAGTACTTC.

The count of this clone is one. The chain is built from TRBV28 and TRBJ2-7; D might be TRBD1 (7 bases). Trimming cost V 8 bases and J 13 bases, with 21 bases left between them. The CDR3 has 12 amino acids. Germline V gene lookup returns CDR1 MDHEN and CDR2 SYDVKM. This chain's CDR3 is CASHYPGGTSYF. As DNA, the CDR3 is TGTGCCAGCCATTATCCAGGGGGGACATCCTACTTC.

This clone has only one observation. The J gene is TRBJ2-7, the V gene TRBV2; TRBD1 agrees at 7 bases. The CDR3 is 15 residues long. From germline, CDR1 is SNHLY and CDR2 FYNNEI. V lost 3 bases, J lost 3 bases, and 8 bases stayed unmatched. CDR3 sequence: CASSDGRGYLYEQYF. DNA of the CDR3: TGTGCCAGCAGTGACGGCAGGGGGTACCTCTACGAGCAGTACTTC.

The V gene is TRBV6-1, the J gene TRBJ2-5; 7 nucleotides line up with TRBD2. Germline CDR1 reads MNHNS; CDR2 reads SASEGT. With 1 base clipped from V and 4 bases from J, the junction kept 6 bases outside the gene matches. This CDR3 region has 15 residues. DNA for the CDR3: TGTGCCAGCAGTGAAGGGGTAGCGGGTATAGAGACCCAGTACTTC. Translated: CASSEGVAGIETQYF.

This chain connects TRBV2 to TRBJ1-4; a weak D match, TRBD1 (5 bases). This CDR3 is built from 13 residues. V was pared by 6 bases and J by 10 bases, with 15 bases between. Germline CDR1 reads SNHLY; CDR2 reads FYNNEI. The CDR3 sequence is CASRGDPRGKLFF. The CDR3 DNA reads as TGTGCCAGCAGGGGGGACCCACGAGGAAAACTGTTTTTT. Variable domain in full (rest from reference TRBV2 and TRBJ1-4): EPEVTQTPSHQVTQMGQEVILRCVPISNHLYFYWYRQILGQKVEFLVSFYNNEISEKSEIFDDQFSVERPDGSNFTLKIRSTKLEDSAMYFCASRGDPRGKLFFGSGTQLSVL.

The table lists this clone with a count of one. CDR3 protein: CASTLFRTYGYTF. The CDR3 DNA reads as TGTGCCAGCACCCTATTCCGGACCTATGGCTACACCTTC. The chain recombines TRBV28 with TRBJ1-2, with D unclear. Trimming left V 7 bases short and J 4 bases short, with 13 bases between. The CDR3 runs to 13 residues. Germline loops: CDR1 MDHEN, CDR2 SYDVKM.

The CDR3 DNA sequence: TGCAGCGTCGGAGACAGGGTTGCCTCCTACGAGCAGTACTTC. Translation: CSVGDRVASYEQYF. This chain joins TRBV29-1 and TRBJ2-7, with TRBD1 matching over 7 bases. CDR1 and CDR2 from the germline V gene are SQVTM and ANQGSEA. The CDR3 has 14 amino acids. The junction had 8 bases not matched to a gene; V was cut back by 6 bases and J by 0 bases.

The V call is TRBV28, the J call TRBJ1-5; D gene unclear. V was shortened by 6 bases and J by 2 bases, with 11 bases between the two germline ends. The germline gives CDR1 MDHEN, CDR2 SYDVKM. The CDR3 is 14 amino acids. This CDR3 is CASRRDAGNQPQHF. For the CDR3, the DNA is TGTGCCAGCAGAAGGGATGCGGGCAATCAGCCCCAGCATTTT.

The V and J genes are TRBV7-3 and TRBJ2-2; TRBD1 is a possible D gene (6 bases). The germline V and J ends were trimmed by 6 bases and 6 bases, with 20 bases remaining between them. The CDR3 spans 16 residues. Germline CDR1 is SGHTA and CDR2 is FQGTGA. In DNA form, the CDR3 reads TGTGCCAGCAGTCCCAAAACAGGGACATTGCCCGGGGAGCTGTTTTTT. Its protein is CASSPKTGTLPGELFF.